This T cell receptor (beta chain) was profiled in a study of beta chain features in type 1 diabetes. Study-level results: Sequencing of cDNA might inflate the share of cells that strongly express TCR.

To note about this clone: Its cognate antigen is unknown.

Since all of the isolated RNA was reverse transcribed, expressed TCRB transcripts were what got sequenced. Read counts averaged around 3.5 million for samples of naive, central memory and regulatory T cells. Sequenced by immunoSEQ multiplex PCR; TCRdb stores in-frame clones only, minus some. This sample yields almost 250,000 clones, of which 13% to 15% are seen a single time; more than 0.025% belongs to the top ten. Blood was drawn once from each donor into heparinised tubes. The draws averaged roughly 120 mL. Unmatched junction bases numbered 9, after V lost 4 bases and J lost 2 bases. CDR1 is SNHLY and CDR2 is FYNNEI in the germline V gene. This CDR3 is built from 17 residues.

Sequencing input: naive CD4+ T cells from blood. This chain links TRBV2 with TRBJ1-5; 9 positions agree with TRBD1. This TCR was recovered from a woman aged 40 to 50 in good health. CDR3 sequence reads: CASSGPTGGSRNQPQHF. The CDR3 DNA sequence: TGTGCCAGCAGTGGACCGACAGGGGGTAGTCGCAATCAGCCCCAGCATTTT.